These 27 T cell receptor beta chains came from one sample sequenced in a study of response to subunit inactivated influenza vaccine. One entry per CDR3 protein results from TCRdb running MiXCR on the RT-PCR reads. This sample has hundreds of thousands of distinct CDR3 sequences; under 20% occur once, and the top ten carry 11%. Sample: PBMCs from blood, taken around 5 days after vaccination. Receptors were obtained from a man aged 50-59 years who received an inactivated influenza vaccine.

The rearrangement links TRBV20-1 to TRBJ2-7; 10 nucleotides line up with TRBD2. Per germline, CDR1 DFQATT and CDR2 SNEGSKA (reference sequence). The CDR3 runs 13 residues. The trim removed 6 bases at V and 3 bases at J, leaving 5 bases unmatched. The chain's CDR3 is CSAKLAGNYEQYF. For the CDR3, the DNA is TGCAGTGCAAAACTAGCGGGAAACTACGAGCAGTACTTC.

This clonotype was picked up a small number of times. The rearrangement links TRBV3-1 to TRBJ2-7; D is tentatively TRBD1 or TRBD2 (5 bases each). Trimming cost V 0 bases and J 4 bases, with 16 bases left between them. The CDR3 consists of 16 residues. CDR1 LGHDT and CDR2 YNNKEL come from the germline V gene (reference sequence). The CDR3: CASSQDWTGREYEQYF. In DNA form, the CDR3 reads TGTGCCAGCAGCCAAGACTGGACGGGCAGGGAGTACGAGCAGTACTTC.

This clonotype was seen ten or more times. The gene calls are TRBV20-1 and TRBJ2-1; D remains ambiguous. Germline assignment: CDR1 DFQATT and CDR2 SNEGSKA (reference sequence). The CDR3 has 14 amino acids. Trimming shortened V by 5 bases and J by 5 bases, and 16 bases separated the two germline ends. CDR3 DNA: TGCAGTGCTCCTAAGCCCCCTTACCACAATGAGCAGTTCTTC. Translation: CSAPKPPYHNEQFF.

This clonotype was counted ten times or more. V and J are TRBV6-5 and TRBJ1-5, with D hard to call. Germline CDR1 reads MNHEY; CDR2 reads SVGAGI. V was cut by 0 bases and J by 4 bases, with 7 bases left in between. The CDR3 loop spans 14 amino acids. The CDR3 reads CASSYSGENQPQHF. As DNA, the CDR3 is TGTGCCAGCAGTTACTCGGGAGAGAATCAGCCCCAGCATTTT.

This sequence joins TRBV20-1 and TRBJ2-7, with D possibly called TRBD1 or TRBD2 (6 bases each). CDR1 is DFQATT and CDR2 is SNEGSKA in the germline V gene (reference sequence). V was clipped by 4 bases and J by 3 bases, with 16 bases between them. The CDR3 loop spans 14 amino acids. The CDR3 spells CSAIDRTKDYEQYF. In DNA, the CDR3 is TGCAGTGCTATTGACAGGACTAAGGACTACGAGCAGTACTTC.

This clonotype appeared a few times. The chain carries TRBV7-2 and TRBJ2-5, with TRBD2 matching over 10 bases. CDR1 SGHTA and CDR2 FQGNSA come from the germline V gene. Trimming took 5 bases from V and 7 from J; bases not matched to a gene: 7. The CDR3 consists of 14 residues. The CDR3 protein is CASSATSGSATQYF. The CDR3 DNA sequence: TGTGCCAGCAGCGCGACTAGCGGGTCCGCGACCCAGTACTTC.

The V and J genes are TRBV28 and TRBJ1-6; maybe TRBD1 (6 bases). The CDR3 spans 16 residues. Germline CDR1 is MDHEN and CDR2 is SYDVKM. Trimming took 6 bases from V and 7 from J, leaving 19 bases between them. The CDR3 region has the DNA TGTGCCAGCAGCTCGGTGTGGGGGGCGGGGAATTCACCCCTCCACTTT. It yields the protein CASSSVWGAGNSPLHF.

The V and J genes are TRBV7-2 and TRBJ2-4, with D perhaps TRBD1 (6 bases). Germline CDR1 and CDR2: SGHTA and FQGNSA. This CDR3 is 16 amino acids long. Trimming cost V 6 bases and J 0 bases, with 15 bases left between them. The CDR3 nucleotides are TGTGCCAGCAGTGAAGAGACAGGTCTAGCCAAAAACATTCAGTACTTC. This translates into CASSEETGLAKNIQYF. The whole variable domain, remainder taken from reference TRBV7-2 and TRBJ2-4, is GAGVSQSPSNKVTEKGKDVELRCDPISGHTALYWYRQSLGQGLEFLIYFQGNSAPDKSGLPSDRFSAERTGGSVSTLTIQRTQQEDSAVYLCASSEETGLAKNIQYFGAGTRLSVL.

This chain joins TRBV7-6 and TRBJ2-3; 7 bases match TRBD2. The CDR3 covers 15 residues. The J segment lost 7 bases and the V segment lost 5 bases, leaving 12 bases of the junction unmatched. Germline V gives CDR1 SGHVS, CDR2 FNYEAQ. In nucleotides, the CDR3 is TGTGCCAGCAGCCCTTCGACTAGCTGGCGAAATACGCAGTATTTT. Translated, it gives CASSPSTSWRNTQYF.

This clonotype was seen only a few times. CDR3: CSATSTGGNSPLHF. The CDR3 region has the DNA TGCAGTGCCACTTCCACAGGGGGCAATTCACCCCTCCACTTT. This sequence joins TRBV20-1 and TRBJ1-6; 9 nucleotides align to TRBD1. CDR1 is DFQATT, CDR2 SNEGSKA, per germline (reference sequence). CDR3 size: 14 residues. V shed 6 bases, J shed 7 bases, and the junction held 7 bases outside the gene matches.

The table lists this clonotype with a few counts. This chain connects TRBV10-3 to TRBJ2-7, with 8 bases matching TRBD1. CDR3 length: 13 residues. Germline CDR1 is ENHRY and CDR2 is SYGVKD. V lost 3 bases, J lost 4 bases, and 2 bases stayed unmatched. CDR3 in amino acids: CAISDRGRYEQYF. The CDR3 DNA is TGTGCCATCAGTGACAGGGGGCGGTACGAGCAGTACTTC.

This clonotype has at least ten counts. V usage is TRBV12-3 or TRBV12-4 and J usage is TRBJ1-1; 9 bases line up with TRBD1. V lost 5 bases to trimming and J lost 2 bases; unmatched junction nucleotides: 6. This CDR3 is built from 15 residues. The CDR3 DNA follows: TGTGCCAGCAGTCTCCTACAGGGGGCCAACACTGAAGCTTTCTTT. It codes for CASSLLQGANTEAFF.

The chain links TRBV5-1 to TRBJ2-5, with a possible D match to TRBD2 (7 bases). V lost 4 bases and J 4 bases, leaving 14 bases between the germline ends. This CDR3 is 14 amino acids long. CDR1 SGHRS and CDR2 YFSETQ come from the germline V gene. CDR3 residues: CASSASGGPETQYF. CDR3 coding DNA: TGCGCCAGCAGCGCATCCGGGGGGCCAGAGACCCAGTACTTC.

The chain recombines TRBV11-1 with TRBJ2-7, with TRBD2 matching 11 bases. Germline V gene sequence: CDR1 SGHAT, CDR2 FQDESV (reference sequence). The trim removed 5 bases at V and 2 bases at J, leaving 20 bases unmatched. The CDR3 covers 20 residues. CDR3 bases: TGTGCCAGCAGCCCGAGGGACAGGGCGCTCCTAGCGGGAGGCACCTACGAGCAGTACTTC. It encodes CASSPRDRALLAGGTYEQYF. The complete variable domain, with remaining parts taken from reference TRBV11-1 and TRBJ2-7, reads EAEVAQSPRYKITEKSQAVAFWCDPISGHATLYWYRQILGQGPELLVQFQDESVVDDSQLPKDRFSAERLKGVDSTLKIQPAELGDSAMYLCASSPRDRALLAGGTYEQYFGPGTRLTVT.

This clonotype was seen many times. The genes are TRBV15 and TRBJ2-6, with D uncertain. V lost 1 base and J 2 bases, leaving 6 bases between the germline ends. Germline V gene data show CDR1 as LNHNV and CDR2 as YYDKDF (reference sequence). This CDR3 is 15 amino acids long. CDR3 in DNA: TGTGCCACCAGCAGAGCAGGAGCTGGGGCCAACGTCCTGACTTTC. This codes for CATSRAGAGANVLTF.

This clonotype came up a few times. The chain joins TRBV4-3 to TRBJ2-1; 9 nucleotides line up with TRBD1. With 2 bases clipped from V and 4 bases from J, the junction kept 3 bases outside the gene matches. This CDR3 is built from 15 residues. Germline CDR1 reads LGHNA; CDR2 reads YSLEER. The CDR3 here is CASSQSGQGYNEQFF. DNA for the CDR3: TGCGCCAGCAGCCAATCGGGACAGGGATACAATGAGCAGTTCTTC.

In its sample, this clonotype was seen a few times. The chain couples TRBV29-1 to TRBJ2-1, with 9 positions matching TRBD2. J gave up 0 bases and V 1 base, and 4 bases lay outside the gene matches. This CDR3 region has 16 residues. From germline, CDR1 is SQVTM and CDR2 ANQGSEA. CDR3 DNA sequence: TGCAGCGTTGAAGGTAGCGGGGGACCCTCCTACAATGAGCAGTTCTTC. Translation: CSVEGSGGPSYNEQFF.

The genes are TRBV20-1 and TRBJ1-2, with D perhaps matching TRBD1 (5 bases). V was cut by 6 bases and J by 2 bases, with 7 bases left in between. CDR1 DFQATT and CDR2 SNEGSKA come from the germline V gene (reference sequence). This CDR3 spans 11 amino acids. Here the CDR3 reads CSAPGNYGYTF. The CDR3 nucleotides read TGCAGTGCCCCAGGGAACTATGGCTACACCTTC.

This clonotype appeared a few times. CDR3 residues: CASSSPGGTGYTF. DNA of the CDR3: TGTGCCAGCAGCTCCCCAGGGGGCACTGGCTACACCTTC. V usage is TRBV5-6 and J usage is TRBJ1-2; 8 positions match TRBD1. V shed 3 bases, J shed 7 bases, and the junction held 5 bases outside the gene matches. CDR3 length: 13 residues. The germline V gene has CDR1 SGHDT and CDR2 YYEEEE.

The rearrangement links TRBV7-2 to TRBJ1-3; D ambiguous. V lost 5 bases to trimming and J lost 1 base, with 18 bases between them. There are 17 residues in the CDR3. Germline V gene sequence: CDR1 SGHTA, CDR2 FQGNSA. CDR3 sequence: CASSLITGDLSGNTIYF. The CDR3 region has the DNA TGTGCCAGCAGCCTAATCACTGGTGACTTATCTGGAAACACCATATATTTT.

This clonotype was counted many times. The J gene is TRBJ2-1, the V gene TRBV12-3 or TRBV12-4; D ambiguous. The CDR3 length is 14 residues. Trimming took 6 bases from V and 0 from J, leaving 9 bases between them. CDR3 sequence reads: CASSLDVSYNEQFF. CDR3 in DNA: TGTGCCAGCAGCCTAGATGTCTCCTACAATGAGCAGTTCTTC.

The sample holds many counts of this clonotype. CDR3 sequence: CASSLEGYQETQYF. CDR3 DNA: TGTGCCAGCAGTTTGGAGGGGTACCAAGAGACCCAGTACTTC. V is TRBV12-3 or TRBV12-4 and J is TRBJ2-5; a possible D gene is TRBD2 (6 bases). The CDR3 is made up of 14 amino acids. The ends were cut back, 3 bases at V and 0 bases at J, with 8 bases in the middle.

This clonotype was detected only a few times. The genes are TRBV24-1 and TRBJ2-5; D is perhaps TRBD2 (6 bases). The CDR3 totals 13 residues. The germline V gene has CDR1 KGHDR and CDR2 SFDVKD. V was shortened by 4 bases and J by 6 bases, with 11 bases between the two germline ends. This chain's CDR3 is CATSDHRGKTQYF. In DNA form, the CDR3 reads TGTGCCACCAGTGACCACCGGGGGAAGACCCAGTACTTC.

This clonotype was picked up a small number of times. The rearrangement joins TRBV12-3 or TRBV12-4 to TRBJ1-2; D unresolved. This CDR3 has 14 residues. V dropped 3 bases and J dropped 7 bases, with 15 bases sitting between them. The DNA of the CDR3 is TGTGCCAGCAGTTTCGGGCGTGTGCTGGGTGGCTACACCTTC. Translated, it gives CASSFGRVLGGYTF.

The sample holds many counts of this clonotype. The V and J genes are TRBV20-1 and TRBJ2-1; D remains unclear. The CDR3 contains 14 residues. V was clipped by 5 bases and J by 7 bases, with 18 bases between them. Germline V gene lookup returns CDR1 DFQATT and CDR2 SNEGSKA (reference sequence). Here the CDR3 DNA reads TGCAGTGCTCCTGATTTCAGCACAGCTAATGAGCAGTTCTTC. It yields the protein CSAPDFSTANEQFF.

This clonotype has a handful of counts. This chain uses TRBV7-2 with TRBJ2-5; TRBD1 matches at 7 bases. Germline CDR1 is SGHTA and CDR2 is FQGNSA. Trimming took 3 bases from V and 2 from J; bases not matched to a gene: 3. CDR3 length: 14 amino acids. In nucleotides, the CDR3 is TGTGCCAGCAGCTTCTGGACAGGACAAGAGACCCAGTACTTC. It codes for CASSFWTGQETQYF.

This clonotype was detected ten times or more. The chain employs TRBV5-1 and TRBJ2-2, with 10 bases identical to TRBD1. Germline assignment: CDR1 SGHRS and CDR2 YFSETQ. With 4 bases clipped from V and 4 bases from J, the junction kept 7 bases outside the gene matches. This CDR3 is built from 16 residues. CDR3 DNA: TGCGCCAGCAGCCAGAGGACAGGGGGAGCCACCGGGGAGCTGTTTTTT. This gives the protein CASSQRTGGATGELFF.